The 11 T cell receptor beta chains below come from one sample, sequenced in a study of Graves' ophthalmopathy and Graves' hyperthyroidism. TCR beta CDR3 regions were amplified from RNA transcripts. HTBI primers were employed in first-round RT-PCR, then a second-round multiplex PCR followed. TCRdb fed the multiplex PCR reads into MiXCR, producing one record per CDR3 protein. The sample holds 400,000 to 450,000 distinct CDR3 sequences, roughly 21% seen once. The sample was peripheral blood. The receptors originated from a woman under 30 with stable Graves' hyperthyroidism.

This clonotype turned up a few times. The chain links TRBV5-1 to TRBJ2-4; 9 bases fit TRBD1. V lost 4 bases and J lost 6; bases outside the gene matches: 8. The germline V gene has CDR1 SGHRS and CDR2 YFSETQ. The CDR3 sequence is 15 residues long. CDR3 coding DNA: TGCGCCAGCAGCGCGACACAGGGGGCAGGAAACATTCAGTACTTC. This encodes CASSATQGAGNIQYF.

This clonotype was observed at least ten times. The V gene is TRBV2, the J gene TRBJ1-6; no reliable D call. The ends were cut back, 6 bases at V and 5 bases at J, with 11 bases in the middle. The length of the CDR3 is 14 residues. The germline V gene encodes CDR1 SNHLY and CDR2 FYNNEI. CDR3 amino acids: CASRATVNNSPLHF. CDR3 nucleotides: TGTGCCAGCAGAGCTACAGTGAATAATTCACCCCTCCACTTT. The whole variable domain, filled in from reference TRBV2 and TRBJ1-6, reads EPEVTQTPSHQVTQMGQEVILRCVPISNHLYFYWYRQILGQKVEFLVSFYNNEISEKSEIFDDQFSVERPDGSNFTLKIRSTKLEDSAMYFCASRATVNNSPLHFGNGTRLTVT.

The sample holds many counts of this clonotype. The chain recombines TRBV11-2 with TRBJ2-5; 10 positions agree with TRBD2. The CDR3 runs to 16 residues. Germline V lookup: CDR1 SGHAT, CDR2 FQNNGV. J was trimmed by 5 bases and V by 6 bases; bases with no gene match: 12. This CDR3 is CASRTSGRALRETQYF. In DNA, the CDR3 is TGTGCCAGCAGAACCAGCGGGAGGGCCTTGAGGGAGACCCAGTACTTC.

This clonotype was found a few times. The chain carries TRBV6-1 and TRBJ1-1, with D tentatively TRBD1 (5 bases). The length of the CDR3 is 12 residues. Trimming stripped 6 bases from V and 11 bases from J, with 16 bases between. From germline, CDR1 is MNHNS and CDR2 SASEGT. DNA for the CDR3: TGTGCCAGCAGGGGGACGGCACTTGGGGCTTTCTTT. Its translation: CASRGTALGAFF.

This chain joins TRBV12-3 or TRBV12-4 and TRBJ1-2; tentatively, D is TRBD1 (5 bases). V gave up 5 bases and J gave up 7 bases, with 8 bases separating them. CDR3 length: 11 residues. In DNA form, the CDR3 reads TGTGCCAGCAGTAAGGGGTTTGGCTACACCTTC. Translating gives CASSKGFGYTF.

This clonotype occurred many times. V gene TRBV2 combines with J gene TRBJ2-5; D uncertain. CDR1 and CDR2 from the germline V gene are SNHLY and FYNNEI. Between the trimmed V and J ends, which lost 7 bases and 0 bases, there was a span of 15 bases. The CDR3 is 15 residues long. The CDR3 DNA reads TGTGCCAGCATTATGGTCGGTTCGTACCAAGAGACCCAGTACTTC. Amino acids: CASIMVGSYQETQYF.

This clonotype came up once. This may be a read error, as it is one base from a much larger clone. The V gene is TRBV6-1, the J gene TRBJ2-5; 8 bases map to TRBD2. The CDR3 has 14 residues. Germline values: CDR1 MNHNS, CDR2 SASEGT. DNA for the CDR3: TGTGCTTCGGCGGGAGGAGAGGCCCAAGAGACCCAGTACTTC. Protein: CASAGGEAQETQYF.

This clonotype has ten or more counts. The final CDR3 position lacks the conserved phenylalanine or tryptophan, pointing to a likely read error. This sequence joins TRBV9 and TRBJ2-5; D is unclear. This CDR3 is built from 14 residues. CDR1 is SGDLS and CDR2 is YYNGEE in the germline V gene. The V end was cut by 4 bases, the J end by 0 bases, with 10 bases between. The CDR3 reads CASSTMGNQETQYL. The CDR3 region has the DNA TGTGCCAGCAGCACGATGGGGAACCAAGAGACCCAGTACCTC.

There are many counts of this clonotype. The chain carries TRBV10-3 and TRBJ1-2; 7 nucleotides align to TRBD1. This CDR3 comprises 13 residues. V was clipped by 8 bases and J by 8 bases; unmatched bases: 11. The V gene's germline CDR1 is ENHRY and CDR2 SYGVKD. The CDR3 bases are TGTGCCATCGCCCTAAGACAGGGTTGGGGCTACACCTTC. Amino acid sequence: CAIALRQGWGYTF.

A single count supports this clonotype. The V gene is TRBV6-2 or TRBV6-3, the J gene TRBJ1-5; TRBD1 is a possible D gene (5 bases). The CDR3 spans 15 residues. Germline V gene data show CDR1 as MNHEY and CDR2 as SVGEGT. Trimming stripped 2 bases from V and 3 bases from J, with 11 bases between. The CDR3: CASSYRGALNQPQHF. DNA for the CDR3: TGTGCCAGCAGTTACCGCGGGGCCCTCAATCAGCCCCAGCATTTT.

This clonotype was recorded many times. The chain is built from TRBV6-1 and TRBJ2-5; 7 nucleotides line up with TRBD2. CDR1 MNHNS and CDR2 SASEGT come from the germline V gene. This CDR3 has 14 amino acids. The V gene end was trimmed by 1 base and the J gene end by 5 bases; junction bases not matched to a gene: 4. CDR3 in amino acids: CASSEGGGWETQYF. Written as DNA, the CDR3 is TGTGCCAGCAGTGAAGGGGGAGGGTGGGAGACCCAGTACTTC.